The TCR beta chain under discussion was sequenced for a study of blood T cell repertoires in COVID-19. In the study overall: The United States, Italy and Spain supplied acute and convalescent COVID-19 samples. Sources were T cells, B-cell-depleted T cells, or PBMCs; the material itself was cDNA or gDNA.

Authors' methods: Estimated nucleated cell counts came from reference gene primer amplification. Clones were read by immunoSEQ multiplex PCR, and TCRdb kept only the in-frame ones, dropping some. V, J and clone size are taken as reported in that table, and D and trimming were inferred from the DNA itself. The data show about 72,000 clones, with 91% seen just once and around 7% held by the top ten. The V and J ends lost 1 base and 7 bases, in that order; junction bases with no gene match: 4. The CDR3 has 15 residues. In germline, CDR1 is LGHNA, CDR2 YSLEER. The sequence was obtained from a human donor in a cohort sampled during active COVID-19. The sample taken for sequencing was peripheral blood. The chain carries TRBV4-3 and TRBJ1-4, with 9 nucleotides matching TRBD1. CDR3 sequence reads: CASSQGQGVGEKLFF. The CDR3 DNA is TGCGCCAGCAGCCAAGGACAGGGGGTGGGTGAAAAACTGTTTTTT.